Presented here are 17 T cell receptor beta chains from one specimen sequenced in a study of shared clonotypes between healthy human individuals (dated by TCRdb to between 2020 and 2021). The library was obtained by the immunoSEQ multiplex PCR assay. What TCRdb holds here is the immuneACCESS table cut down to in-frame rearrangements. Part of the clones is not present; checked against another copy, under half of the missing clones reflect an unresolved V gene, and the others are unexplained. The table for this sample lists some 1.1 million clones; approximately 80% of them were counted only once. 0.85% to 1% of the sample is held by the ten biggest clonotypes. Sequencing was carried out using memory CD4+ T cells from PBMCs. The cell subset or site label, read with the paper, signifies: CD45RA-negative fraction. These receptors all come from a man aged 18 to 30 in good health. Some clones in this sample may be carry-over from other donors' samples.

CDR3 region: CASSPQPQGQETQYF. The DNA for the CDR3 is TGCGCCAGCAGCCCTCAACCCCAGGGGCAAGAGACCCAGTACTTC. The rearrangement links TRBV5-1 to TRBJ2-5, with D maybe TRBD1 (6 bases). This CDR3 comprises 15 residues. CDR1 SGHRS and CDR2 YFSETQ come from the germline V gene. V was pared by 4 bases and J by 2 bases, with 15 bases between.

This chain joins TRBV7-2 and TRBJ1-3; D is possibly TRBD1 (5 bases). Germline V gives CDR1 SGHTA, CDR2 FQGNSA. V lost 3 bases to trimming and J lost 4 bases, with 10 bases between them. The CDR3 is made up of 14 amino acids. CDR3 amino acids: CASSFRGDGNTIYF. CDR3 in DNA: TGTGCCAGCAGCTTTAGGGGAGACGGAAACACCATATATTTT.

This chain uses TRBV2 with TRBJ2-1; TRBD2 matches at 11 bases. The CDR3 has 14 residues. Trimming took 6 bases from V and 5 from J; bases not matched to a gene: 3. Germline V CDR1 and CDR2: SNHLY, FYNNEI. Here the CDR3 reads CASSGLAGDNEQFF. The CDR3 region has the DNA TGTGCCAGCAGCGGACTAGCGGGCGACAATGAGCAGTTCTTC.

The gene calls are TRBV27 and TRBJ1-2, with D maybe TRBD1 (5 bases). This CDR3 contains 15 residues. Germline V gives CDR1 MNHEY, CDR2 SMNVEV (reference sequence). The V end was cut by 5 bases, the J end by 7 bases, with 20 bases between. The chain's CDR3 is CASSPLWGRAGGYTF. The CDR3 DNA follows: TGTGCCAGCAGTCCCCTTTGGGGCAGGGCGGGTGGCTACACCTTC.

This clone was picked up a small number of times. The chain recombines TRBV28 with TRBJ1-1, with D uncertain. The CDR3 extends over 11 amino acids. The germline V gene has CDR1 MDHEN and CDR2 SYDVKM. V was trimmed by 3 bases and J by 13 bases, leaving 12 bases between them. As DNA, the CDR3 is TGTGCCAGCAGTTTCGGGGTCAAGAATTTCTTT. Translation gives CASSFGVKNFF.

This rearrangement joins TRBV1 to TRBJ1-2; TRBD1, the table's D call, was not compared with the DNA. TRBV1 represents a pseudogene. This CDR3 region has 16 residues. CDR3 in amino acids: CTSSQDGAASNYGYTF. DNA for the CDR3: TGCACCAGCAGCCAAGATGGGGCAGCTTCTAACTATGGCTACACCTTC.

The table lists this clone with a few counts. The chain's CDR3 is CASSPRTSGEYTGELFF. DNA for the CDR3: TGTGCCAGCAGCCCCCGGACTAGCGGGGAGTACACCGGGGAGCTGTTTTTT. This chain uses TRBV11-2 with TRBJ2-2; 12 bases agree with TRBD2. The CDR3 sequence is 17 residues long. The germline V gene has CDR1 SGHAT and CDR2 FQNNGV. J lost 3 bases, V lost 5 bases, and 7 bases had no gene match.

The chain recombines TRBV18 with TRBJ1-5; D not certain. The CDR3 runs 14 residues. The V and J ends lost 6 bases and 4 bases respectively, with 13 bases between them. Germline V gene sequence: CDR1 KGHSH, CDR2 LQKENI. The CDR3 loop is CASSPGLKNQPQHF. CDR3 bases: TGTGCCAGCTCGCCCGGACTGAAGAATCAGCCCCAGCATTTT.

This rearrangement joins TRBV7-2 to TRBJ2-3; weak D call: TRBD2 (6 bases). Germline V CDR1 and CDR2: SGHTA, FQGNSA. CDR3 length: 14 residues. The V and J ends lost 1 base and 6 bases respectively, with 11 bases between them. In DNA, the CDR3 is TGTGCCAGCAGCTTAGACTTCCGGGGGGATACGCAGTATTTT. It specifies CASSLDFRGDTQYF. The entire variable domain, with the rest obtained from reference TRBV7-2 and TRBJ2-3, is as follows: GAGVSQSPSNKVTEKGKDVELRCDPISGHTALYWYRQSLGQGLEFLIYFQGNSAPDKSGLPSDRFSAERTGGSVSTLTIQRTQQEDSAVYLCASSLDFRGDTQYFGPGTRLTVL.

This clone was picked up one time. This rearrangement joins TRBV7-6 to TRBJ1-1, with D unresolved. The CDR3 is 18 amino acids. The V and J ends lost 1 base and 0 bases respectively, with 18 bases between them. Germline loops: CDR1 SGHVS, CDR2 FNYEAQ. CDR3 sequence: CASSLVPGSAYMNTEAFF. The CDR3 DNA sequence: TGTGCCAGCAGCTTAGTGCCAGGTTCGGCATATATGAACACTGAAGCTTTCTTT.

The chain employs TRBV6-5 and TRBJ2-7; 11 nucleotides match TRBD1. Germline V lookup: CDR1 MNHEY, CDR2 SVGAGI. CDR3 length equals 15 residues. Germline trimming cut 6 bases from V and 7 bases from J; bases unmatched to any gene: 11. For the CDR3, the DNA is TGTGCCAGCAGACCCCTAGGACAGGGGGCGAGAGAGCAGTACTTC. Translation gives CASRPLGQGAREQYF.

The chain has TRBV29-1 and TRBJ2-5, with 9 nucleotides matching TRBD2. J gave up 3 bases and V 6 bases, and 8 bases lay outside the gene matches. Germline V gives CDR1 SQVTM, CDR2 ANQGSEA. The CDR3 has 14 residues. As DNA, the CDR3 is TGCAGCGTGAACATTTTAGCGGGAGAAGAGACCCAGTACTTC. It codes for CSVNILAGEETQYF.

This clone came up a few times. The J gene is TRBJ1-2, the V gene TRBV7-3, with D tentatively TRBD1 (6 bases). This CDR3 is 14 amino acids long. Germline V lookup: CDR1 SGHTA, CDR2 FQGTGA. V was cut by 6 bases and J by 4 bases, with 15 bases left in between. In DNA form, the CDR3 reads TGTGCCAGCAGTCCAACAGGACAGATCTATGGCTACACCTTC. Amino acids: CASSPTGQIYGYTF.

The chain is built from TRBV6-5 and TRBJ2-3; weak D call: TRBD2 (6 bases). Germline V gene sequence: CDR1 MNHEY, CDR2 SVGAGI. The CDR3 spans 15 residues. Between the trimmed V and J ends, which lost 8 bases and 2 bases, there was a span of 17 bases. The chain's CDR3 is CASGGRGALTDTQYF. CDR3 DNA sequence: TGTGCCAGCGGGGGGAGAGGGGCCCTCACAGATACGCAGTATTTT.

This sequence joins TRBV6-5 and TRBJ1-1; perhaps TRBD1 as D (5 bases). The germline V and J ends were trimmed by 7 bases and 3 bases, with 9 bases remaining between them. The CDR3 sequence is 12 residues long. Germline-derived CDR1 and CDR2 are MNHEY and SVGAGI. The CDR3 nucleotides read TGTGCCAGCACCCGGGGGGACACTGAAGCTTTCTTT. Its protein product is CASTRGDTEAFF.

V is TRBV27 and J is TRBJ2-2; 7 bases match TRBD2. Germline values: CDR1 MNHEY, CDR2 SMNVEV (reference sequence). The CDR3 runs 18 residues. V shed 3 bases, J shed 1 base, and the junction held 11 bases outside the gene matches. The CDR3 DNA follows: TGTGCCAGCAGTTTCGATCGGCGCGGCGGGGGGAACACCGGGGAGCTGTTTTTT. Translation gives CASSFDRRGGGNTGELFF.

Details on this clone: At the DNA level, this CDR3 is encoded by other sequences in the same sample as well. The chain links TRBV6-5 to TRBJ1-3; D unclear. V lost 5 bases and J 10 bases, leaving 9 bases between the germline ends. CDR1 is MNHEY and CDR2 is SVGAGI in the germline V gene. The CDR3 runs to 11 residues. CDR3: CASSPGGTIYF. The DNA of the CDR3 is TGTGCCAGCAGTCCTGGAGGTACCATATATTTT.